The 6 T cell receptor beta chains in this list originate from one sample, sequenced in a study of shared clonotypes between healthy human individuals. The data were produced by immunoSEQ multiplex PCR, yet TCRdb's version contains in-frame clones alone and is incomplete. The sample contains 900,000 to 1,200,000 clones, around 78% of which appear only once. The material sequenced was memory CD4+ T cells from PBMCs. As for subset: CD45RA-negative fraction. These receptor sequences come from a man aged 18 to 29 in good health. Some clones in this sample may be carry-over from other donors' samples.

The rearrangement uses TRBV5-1 and TRBJ2-2; TRBD1 might be the D (6 bases). V lost 2 bases and J lost 6, with 8 bases in between. The CDR3 contains 13 residues. From germline, CDR1 is SGHRS and CDR2 YFSETQ. CDR3 sequence reads: CASSFSGAGELFF. The CDR3 DNA sequence: TGCGCCAGCAGCTTCTCAGGGGCCGGGGAGCTGTTTTTT.

V gene TRBV5-1 combines with J gene TRBJ2-7, with a possible D match to TRBD1 (6 bases). Between the trimmed V and J ends, which lost 0 bases and 6 bases, there was a span of 16 bases. This CDR3 comprises 15 residues. The V gene's germline CDR1 is SGHRS and CDR2 YFSETQ. The DNA for the CDR3 is TGCGCCAGCAGCTTGGCGGCAGGGGTTGTGGGCGAGCAGTACTTC. Protein: CASSLAAGVVGEQYF.

The rearrangement links TRBV7-8 to TRBJ2-7, with D perhaps TRBD2 (5 bases). Germline V CDR1 and CDR2: SGHVS, FQNEAQ. This CDR3 comprises 13 residues. V gave up 1 base and J gave up 7 bases, with 11 bases separating them. CDR3 residues: CASSLEVRGEQYF. CDR3 nucleotide sequence: TGTGCCAGCAGCTTAGAAGTCCGGGGTGAGCAGTACTTC.

The CDR3 reads CASSLGGNTYEQYF. The CDR3 coding sequence is TGTGCCAGCAGCCTTGGGGGTAATACATACGAGCAGTACTTC. The V and J genes are TRBV28 and TRBJ2-7; D is perhaps TRBD1 or TRBD2 (5 bases each). The CDR3 length is 14 residues. Trimming removed 6 bases at V and 4 bases at J, with 16 bases between. The germline gives CDR1 MDHEN, CDR2 SYDVKM. Full variable domain (missing parts from reference TRBV28 and TRBJ2-7): DVKVTQSSRYLVKRTGEKVFLECVQDMDHENMFWYRQDPGLGLRLIYFSYDVKMKEKGDIPEGYSVSREKKERFSLILESASTNQTSMYLCASSLGGNTYEQYFGPGTRLTVT.

In this sample, this clone turned up a few times. This may arise from a read error, as a much more abundant clone is one base away. The rearrangement links TRBV20-1 to TRBJ2-2; D uncertain. Trimming took off 5 bases at V and 4 bases at J, with 5 bases between the two ends. Germline V gene lookup returns CDR1 DFQATT and CDR2 SNEGSKA (reference sequence). This CDR3 comprises 11 residues. In DNA form, the CDR3 reads TGCAGTGCTTACAGCACCGGGGAGCTGTTTTTT. Its translation is CSAYSTGELFF.

V and J are TRBV10-1 and TRBJ2-1, with TRBD1 matching 7 bases. V lost 0 bases and J lost 6; bases outside the gene matches: 5. CDR1 is WNHNN and CDR2 is SYGVQD in the germline V gene (reference sequence). The CDR3 has 15 residues. CDR3 coding DNA: TGCGCCAGCAGTGAGTCCGGGGCAGGGGGCAATGAGCAGTTCTTC. It specifies CASSESGAGGNEQFF.